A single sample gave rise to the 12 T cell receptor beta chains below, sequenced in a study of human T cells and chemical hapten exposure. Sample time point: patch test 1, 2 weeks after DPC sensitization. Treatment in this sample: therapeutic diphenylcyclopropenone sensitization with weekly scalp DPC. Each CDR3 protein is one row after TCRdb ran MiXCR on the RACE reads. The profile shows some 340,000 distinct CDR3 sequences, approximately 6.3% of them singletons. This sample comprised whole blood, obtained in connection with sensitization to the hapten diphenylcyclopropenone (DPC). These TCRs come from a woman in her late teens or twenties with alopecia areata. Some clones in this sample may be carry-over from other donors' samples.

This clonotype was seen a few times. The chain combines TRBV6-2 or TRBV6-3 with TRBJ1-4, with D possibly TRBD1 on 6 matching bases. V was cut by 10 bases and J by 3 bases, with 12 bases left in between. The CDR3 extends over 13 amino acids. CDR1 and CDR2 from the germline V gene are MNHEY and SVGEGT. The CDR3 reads CAISGQPNEKLFF. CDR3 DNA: TGTGCCATATCCGGACAGCCTAATGAAAAACTGTTTTTT.

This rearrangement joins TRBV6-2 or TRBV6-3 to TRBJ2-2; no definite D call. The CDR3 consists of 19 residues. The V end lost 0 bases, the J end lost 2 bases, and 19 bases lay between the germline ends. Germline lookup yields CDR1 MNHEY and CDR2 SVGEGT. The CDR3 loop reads CASSYSISKAAVNTGELFF. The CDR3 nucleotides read TGTGCCAGCAGTTACTCGATTTCGAAGGCCGCTGTTAACACCGGGGAGCTGTTTTTT.

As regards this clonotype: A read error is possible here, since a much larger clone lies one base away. CDR3: CASSNTGINDQFF. CDR3 nucleotide sequence: TGTGCCAGCAGCAACACTGGAATAAATGATCAGTTCTTC. This chain joins TRBV6-5 and TRBJ2-1; D is undetermined. The CDR3 totals 13 residues. CDR1 MNHEY and CDR2 SVGAGI come from the germline V gene.

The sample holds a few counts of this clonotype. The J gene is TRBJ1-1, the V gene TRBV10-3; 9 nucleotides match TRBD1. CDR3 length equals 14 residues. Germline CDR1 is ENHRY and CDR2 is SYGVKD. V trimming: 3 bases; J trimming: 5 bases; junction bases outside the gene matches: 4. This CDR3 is CAISEGTGRTEAFF. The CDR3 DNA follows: TGTGCCATCAGTGAAGGGACAGGGAGAACTGAAGCTTTCTTT.

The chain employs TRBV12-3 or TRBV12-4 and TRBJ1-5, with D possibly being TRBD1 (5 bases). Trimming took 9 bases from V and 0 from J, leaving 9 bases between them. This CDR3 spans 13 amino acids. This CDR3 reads CASGGTSNQPQHF. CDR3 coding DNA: TGTGCCAGTGGAGGGACTAGCAATCAGCCCCAGCATTTT.

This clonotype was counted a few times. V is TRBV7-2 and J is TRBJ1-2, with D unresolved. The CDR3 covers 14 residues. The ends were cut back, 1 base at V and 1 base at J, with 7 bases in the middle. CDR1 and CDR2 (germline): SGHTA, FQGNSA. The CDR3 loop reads CASSLVQVNYGYTF. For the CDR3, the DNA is TGTGCCAGCAGCTTAGTGCAGGTTAACTATGGCTACACCTTC.

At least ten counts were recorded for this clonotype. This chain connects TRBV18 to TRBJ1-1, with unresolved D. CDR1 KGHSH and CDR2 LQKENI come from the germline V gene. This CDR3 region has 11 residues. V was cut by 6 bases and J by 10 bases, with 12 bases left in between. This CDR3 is CASSDGYRAFF. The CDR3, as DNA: TGTGCCAGCTCGGACGGCTATAGAGCTTTCTTT. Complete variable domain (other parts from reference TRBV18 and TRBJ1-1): NAGVMQNPRHLVRRRGQEARLRCSPMKGHSHVYWYRQLPEEGLKFMVYLQKENIIDESGMPKERFSAEFPKEGPSILRIQQVVRGDSAAYFCASSDGYRAFFGQGTRLTVV.

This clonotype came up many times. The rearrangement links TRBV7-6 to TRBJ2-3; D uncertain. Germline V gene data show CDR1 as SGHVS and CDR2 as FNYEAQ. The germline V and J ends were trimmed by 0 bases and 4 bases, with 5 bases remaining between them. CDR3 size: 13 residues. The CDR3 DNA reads TGTGCCAGCAGCTTAGCGCAGGCAGATACGCAGTATTTT. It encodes CASSLAQADTQYF.

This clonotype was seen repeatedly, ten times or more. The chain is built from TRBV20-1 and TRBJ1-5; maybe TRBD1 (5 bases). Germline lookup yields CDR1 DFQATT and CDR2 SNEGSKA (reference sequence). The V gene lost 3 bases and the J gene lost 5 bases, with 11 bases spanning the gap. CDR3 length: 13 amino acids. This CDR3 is CSARGQLDQPQHF. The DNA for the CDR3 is TGCAGTGCTAGGGGGCAGCTAGATCAGCCCCAGCATTTT.

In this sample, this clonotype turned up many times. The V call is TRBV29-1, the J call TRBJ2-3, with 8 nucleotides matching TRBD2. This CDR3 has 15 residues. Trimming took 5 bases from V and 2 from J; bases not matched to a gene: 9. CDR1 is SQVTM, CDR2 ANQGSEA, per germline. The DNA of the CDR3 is TGCAGCGTTTGGGGTGGCGGGGGGTTCACAGATACGCAGTATTTT. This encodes CSVWGGGGFTDTQYF.

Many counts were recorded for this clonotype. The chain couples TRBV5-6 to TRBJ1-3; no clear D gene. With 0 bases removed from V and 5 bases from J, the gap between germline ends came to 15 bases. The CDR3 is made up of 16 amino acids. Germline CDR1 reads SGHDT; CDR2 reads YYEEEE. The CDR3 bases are TGTGCCAGCAGCTTGGAGGGCAGGCGATTAAGAAACACCATATATTTT. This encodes CASSLEGRRLRNTIYF.

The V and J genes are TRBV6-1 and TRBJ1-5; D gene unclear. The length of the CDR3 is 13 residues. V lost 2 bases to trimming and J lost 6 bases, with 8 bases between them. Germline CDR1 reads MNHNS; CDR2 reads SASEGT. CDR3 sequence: CASSEMASQPQHF. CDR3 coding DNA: TGTGCCAGCAGTGAAATGGCCAGTCAGCCCCAGCATTTT.